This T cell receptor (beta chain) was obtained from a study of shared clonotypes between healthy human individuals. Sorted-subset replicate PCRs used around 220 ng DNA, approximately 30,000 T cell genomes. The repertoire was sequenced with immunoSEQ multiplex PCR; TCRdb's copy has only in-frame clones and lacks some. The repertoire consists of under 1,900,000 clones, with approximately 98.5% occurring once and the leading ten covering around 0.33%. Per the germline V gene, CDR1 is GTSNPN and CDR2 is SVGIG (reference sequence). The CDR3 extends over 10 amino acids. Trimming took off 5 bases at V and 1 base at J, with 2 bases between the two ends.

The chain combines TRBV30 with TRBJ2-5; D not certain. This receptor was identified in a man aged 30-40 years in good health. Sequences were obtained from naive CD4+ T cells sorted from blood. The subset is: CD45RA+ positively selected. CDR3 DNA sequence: TGTGCCTGGGCCCAAGAGACCCAGTACTTC. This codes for CAWAQETQYF.